These T cell receptor beta chains were read from a single sample in a study of vaccination and CD4 T cells after COVID-19. Their antigens remain unidentified. TCRdb independently ran MiXCR on the PCR reads; one entry per CDR3 protein. The sample consists of 20,000 to 25,000 distinct CDR3 sequences, around 30% of them appearing once. The material was CD4+ T cells from blood, cultured in vitro, obtained about 7 months after SARS-CoV-2 vaccination. The receptors stem from a human donor who had recovered from COVID-19. Each CDR3 is given without its conserved first and last residue. The order of the fields is V gene, CDR3 protein.

TRBV6-5,ASSYSSQPQH
TRBV10-3,AINTGTENSPLH
TRBV28,ASRLAGSRTDTQY
TRBV20-1,SARGIPGQREETQY
TRBV28,ASRSGQPYEQY
TRBV7-2,ASSLWQAVNTEAF
TRBV27,ASSWTGRMEETQY
TRBV28,ASSLWLAGPDTQY
TRBV2,ASSMRDRGSGEQY
TRBV20-1,SAPGRASGQDTQY
TRBV20-1,SASLAYQETQY
TRBV7-2,ASSTGQATSYEQY
TRBV10-3,AISDSGTAGETQY
TRBV15,ATNRDRTDTQY
TRBV5-1,ASSPRQGDNEQF
TRBV24-1,ATSDGYNEKLF
TRBV6-1,ASSLDSNYGYT
TRBV6-5,TSSWQWDEQF
TRBV6-1,APPTEGTNYGYT
TRBV19,ASSAQGERREQF
TRBV7-2,ASSFYQGTEAF
TRBV7-2,ASRISAGEQY
TRBV6-4,ASSDSPSSGGTDTQY
TRBV7-2,ASRIAQVQETQY
TRBV20-1,SARTGANTEAF
TRBV20-1,SAPDRVDGNTIY
TRBV20-1,SASSREGSEQF
TRBV15,ATSRDSRGREQF
TRBV7-9,ASSPGTRGTQPQH